Listed here are 20 T cell receptor beta chains from one sample, sequenced in a study of technical replicates of blood from a few donors. Profiled with immunoSEQ multiplex PCR; TCRdb holds only in-frame clones, not every one. The sample lists some 82,000 clones; 97% were seen once. The material sequenced was T cells isolated from PBMCs. The receptors were sampled from a human donor in good health.

The rearrangement joins TRBV7-6 to TRBJ2-7, with 8 nucleotides matching TRBD2. The V gene's germline CDR1 is SGHVS and CDR2 FNYEAQ. The CDR3 runs to 18 residues. With 5 bases clipped from V and 2 bases from J, the junction kept 17 bases outside the gene matches. In nucleotides, the CDR3 is TGTGCCAGCAGCAAAAACAGGGCCGGGGCGGGGGGTGCCTACGAGCAGTACTTC. It yields the protein CASSKNRAGAGGAYEQYF.

V gene TRBV28 combines with J gene TRBJ2-7, with TRBD2 as a possible D gene (5 bases). The CDR3 has 13 residues. CDR1 MDHEN and CDR2 SYDVKM come from the germline V gene. Trimming took off 0 bases at V and 5 bases at J, with 8 bases between the two ends. In nucleotides, the CDR3 is TGTGCCAGCAGTTTATGGGGGAGAAACGAGCAGTACTTC. Protein: CASSLWGRNEQYF. Supplemented by reference TRBV28 and TRBJ2-7, the full variable domain reads DVKVTQSSRYLVKRTGEKVFLECVQDMDHENMFWYRQDPGLGLRLIYFSYDVKMKEKGDIPEGYSVSREKKERFSLILESASTNQTSMYLCASSLWGRNEQYFGPGTRLTVT.

The chain has TRBV19 and TRBJ2-1; 7 bases line up with TRBD2. In germline, CDR1 is LNHDA, CDR2 SQIVND (reference sequence). CDR3 length equals 17 residues. The V gene end was trimmed by 3 bases and the J gene end by 2 bases; junction bases not matched to a gene: 10. CDR3 bases: TGTGCCAGTAGTATCTCCCAGGGACTACGTACCTACAATGAGCAGTTCTTC. Residues: CASSISQGLRTYNEQFF.

The chain combines TRBV29-1 with TRBJ2-2; no reliable D call. The length of the CDR3 is 14 residues. The germline CDR1 and CDR2 sequences are SQVTM and ANQGSEA. Trimming removed 4 bases from V and 3 bases from J, with 12 bases in between. The CDR3 DNA is TGCAGCGTTGGGAGCCAAACGGACACCGGGGAGCTGTTTTTT. Translating it yields CSVGSQTDTGELFF.

V usage is TRBV4-1 and J usage is TRBJ1-1, with D maybe TRBD1 (5 bases). Per germline, CDR1 MGHRA and CDR2 YSYEKL. The CDR3 has 17 amino acids. Trimming shortened V by 0 bases and J by 0 bases, and 14 bases separated the two germline ends. The CDR3 DNA is TGCGCCAGCAGCCAAGAAATGGCAGGGCGAGTGAACACTGAAGCTTTCTTT. Its translation: CASSQEMAGRVNTEAFF.

The rearrangement joins TRBV29-1 to TRBJ2-2; D gene ambiguous. The CDR3 sequence is 12 residues long. Trimming took 7 bases from V and 0 from J, leaving 6 bases between them. Germline lookup yields CDR1 SQVTM and CDR2 ANQGSEA. CDR3 nucleotides: TGCAGCGCAGGCCCGAACACCGGGGAGCTGTTTTTT. It is translated as CSAGPNTGELFF.

The chain carries TRBV7-3 and TRBJ1-1; D might be TRBD1 (5 bases). V was clipped by 5 bases and J by 1 base, with 8 bases between them. There are 13 residues in the CDR3. In germline, CDR1 is SGHTA, CDR2 FQGTGA. CDR3 in amino acids: CASSIDRNTEAFF. In DNA form, the CDR3 reads TGTGCCAGCAGCATCGACAGGAACACTGAAGCTTTCTTT.

The chain couples TRBV28 to TRBJ2-2, with D uncertain. The CDR3 is made up of 16 amino acids. Germline lookup yields CDR1 MDHEN and CDR2 SYDVKM. V was clipped by 3 bases and J by 1 base, with 12 bases between them. The CDR3 DNA follows: TGTGCCAGCAGTTTCCTCCAAACAGAGAACACCGGGGAGCTGTTTTTT. This gives the protein CASSFLQTENTGELFF. Based on the CDR3 plus reference TRBV28 and TRBJ2-2, the full variable domain is DVKVTQSSRYLVKRTGEKVFLECVQDMDHENMFWYRQDPGLGLRLIYFSYDVKMKEKGDIPEGYSVSREKKERFSLILESASTNQTSMYLCASSFLQTENTGELFFGEGSRLTVL.

The rearrangement links TRBV6-5 to TRBJ1-1; no firm D call. Germline lookup yields CDR1 MNHEY and CDR2 SVGAGI. The CDR3 spans 15 residues. The V end was cut by 3 bases, the J end by 3 bases, with 14 bases between. Here the CDR3 DNA reads TGTGCCAGCAGTTATCGGAGGACCGGGGACACTGAAGCTTTCTTT. The encoded protein is CASSYRRTGDTEAFF.

This CDR3 reads CASSHDREGGNTIYF. The CDR3 DNA is TGCGCCAGCAGCCACGACAGGGAAGGTGGAAACACCATATATTTT. The V gene is TRBV5-1, the J gene TRBJ1-3; TRBD1 aligns across 7 bases. Germline-derived CDR1 and CDR2 are SGHRS and YFSETQ. CDR3 length: 15 amino acids. V lost 4 bases and J lost 3; bases outside the gene matches: 7.

The chain couples TRBV5-1 to TRBJ2-1; 13 nucleotides line up with TRBD2. Germline V lookup: CDR1 SGHRS, CDR2 YFSETQ. The CDR3 consists of 17 residues. V dropped 0 bases and J dropped 6; count of bases not matched to a gene: 6. The CDR3 coding sequence is TGCGCCAGCAGCTTGGAACTAGCGGGGGGGTTTGGCAATGAGCAGTTCTTC. It translates to CASSLELAGGFGNEQFF.

This chain connects TRBV6-6 to TRBJ2-4; 7 bases match TRBD2. The germline CDR1 and CDR2 sequences are MNHNY and SVGAGI (reference sequence). There are 16 residues in the CDR3. Trimming removed 6 bases from V and 8 bases from J; junction bases left unmatched: 16. The chain's CDR3 is CASSPVGLLGLDIQYF. CDR3 nucleotides: TGTGCCAGCAGCCCCGTGGGACTACTGGGGCTCGACATTCAGTACTTC.

The rearrangement links TRBV18 to TRBJ1-4, with D perhaps TRBD1 (6 bases). V dropped 3 bases and J dropped 10 bases, with 15 bases sitting between them. The CDR3 runs 14 residues. Germline V lookup: CDR1 KGHSH, CDR2 LQKENI. The DNA for the CDR3 is TGTGCCAGCTCACCCCAGGACAGAGGAGGAAAACTGTTTTTT. This codes for CASSPQDRGGKLFF.

The rearrangement joins TRBV2 to TRBJ2-1, with a tentative D call TRBD2 (7 bases). Germline V lookup: CDR1 SNHLY, CDR2 FYNNEI. V dropped 8 bases and J dropped 3 bases, with 17 bases sitting between them. The CDR3 loop spans 15 amino acids. The DNA of the CDR3 is TGTGCCAGCCCCCGCCCGGGGGGCGTCTACAATGAGCAGTTCTTC. This gives the protein CASPRPGGVYNEQFF.

Only one count was recorded for this clone. The chain combines TRBV28 with TRBJ1-1; possibly TRBD1 for D (5 bases). Trimming shortened V by 5 bases and J by 4 bases, and 38 bases separated the two germline ends. The length of the CDR3 is 22 residues. In germline, CDR1 is MDHEN, CDR2 SYDVKM. As DNA, the CDR3 is TGTGCCAGCAGTCAAACGAAGGCATTGGGGCAGGGAGGTATTACGGGTAGCACTGAAGCTTTCTTT. It codes for CASSQTKALGQGGITGSTEAFF.

V gene TRBV19 combines with J gene TRBJ2-1; 8 bases are shared with TRBD1. Germline CDR1 LNHDA, CDR2 SQIVND (reference sequence). The junction had 8 bases not matched to a gene; V was cut back by 6 bases and J by 4 bases. This CDR3 has 15 amino acids. In DNA form, the CDR3 reads TGTGCCAGTAGCCCTGGGACAGGAGGGTACAATGAGCAGTTCTTC. Translation: CASSPGTGGYNEQFF. The entire variable domain, with the rest obtained from reference TRBV19 and TRBJ2-1, is as follows: DGGITQSPKYLFRKEGQNVTLSCEQNLNHDAMYWYRQDPGQGLRLIYYSQIVNDFQKGDIAEGYSVSREKKESFPLTVTSAQKNPTAFYLCASSPGTGGYNEQFFGPGTRLTVL.

This sequence joins TRBV19 and TRBJ1-5; 11 positions agree with TRBD1. The trim removed 3 bases at V and 5 bases at J, leaving 0 bases unmatched. CDR1 LNHDA and CDR2 SQIVND come from the germline V gene (reference sequence). This CDR3 region has 14 residues. The CDR3 loop is CASSMGQGDQPQHF. CDR3 nucleotides: TGTGCCAGTAGTATGGGACAGGGGGATCAGCCCCAGCATTTT.

The chain links TRBV19 to TRBJ2-1; tentatively, D is TRBD1 (6 bases). V was pared by 6 bases and J by 0 bases, with 9 bases between. The V gene's germline CDR1 is LNHDA and CDR2 SQIVND (reference sequence). This CDR3 spans 14 amino acids. CDR3 amino acids: CASRQGNSYNEQFF. Here the CDR3 DNA reads TGTGCCAGTAGACAGGGTAACTCCTACAATGAGCAGTTCTTC.

The chain couples TRBV4-1 to TRBJ2-2; perhaps TRBD1 as D (6 bases). Germline CDR1 MGHRA, CDR2 YSYEKL. The CDR3 is 16 amino acids. V lost 2 bases and J lost 0, with 10 bases in between. CDR3 in DNA: TGCGCCAGCAGCCAACCGGGACAAGCGAACACCGGGGAGCTGTTTTTT. The encoded protein is CASSQPGQANTGELFF.

The rearrangement uses TRBV30 and TRBJ1-3; 7 positions match TRBD1. The germline V gene encodes CDR1 GTSNPN and CDR2 SVGIG (reference sequence). CDR3 length equals 14 residues. The trim removed 1 base at V and 3 bases at J, leaving 3 bases unmatched. The CDR3 is CAWSEGALGNTIYF. The CDR3 coding sequence is TGTGCCTGGAGTGAGGGGGCGCTTGGAAACACCATATATTTT.